These 21 T cell receptor beta chains were all obtained from the same sample, sequenced in a study of shared clonotypes between healthy human individuals. Clones were read by immunoSEQ multiplex PCR, and TCRdb kept only the in-frame ones, dropping some. The table has about 1.5 million clones, 95% to 99% seen once. What was sequenced was naive CD4+ T cells sorted from blood. Subset indicated: CD45RA+ positively selected. The receptors here all came from a man aged 25 to 40 in good health.

V gene TRBV7-8 combines with J gene TRBJ2-6; D gene unclear. Germline loops: CDR1 SGHVS, CDR2 FQNEAQ. Deletions cut 1 base from V and 1 base from J, with 11 bases between. CDR3 length equals 17 residues. CDR3 region: CASSLVGLLSGANVLTF. DNA of the CDR3: TGTGCCAGCAGCTTAGTAGGCCTGTTGTCTGGGGCCAACGTCCTGACTTTC.

About this clone: Other nucleotide sequences from this sample produce the same CDR3. The chain links TRBV5-1 to TRBJ1-1; TRBD1 might be the D (5 bases). The germline V gene has CDR1 SGHRS and CDR2 YFSETQ. CDR3 length: 14 residues. Between the trimmed V and J ends, which lost 5 bases and 4 bases, there was a span of 15 bases. The CDR3 sequence: CASSSGGGGTEAFF. The CDR3 coding sequence is TGCGCCAGCAGTTCGGGGGGGGGTGGCACTGAAGCTTTCTTT.

The V call is TRBV7-2, the J call TRBJ2-4; 9 bases are a match to TRBD2. There are 17 residues in the CDR3. The trim removed 0 bases at V and 2 bases at J, leaving 5 bases unmatched. The germline gives CDR1 SGHTA, CDR2 FQGNSA. CDR3 residues: CASSLAGLAGTKNIQYF. For the CDR3, the DNA is TGTGCCAGCAGCTTAGCTGGCCTAGCGGGGACCAAAAACATTCAGTACTTC.

The gene calls are TRBV25-1 and TRBJ1-4; 9 nucleotides align to TRBD1. The germline V gene encodes CDR1 MGHDK and CDR2 SYGVNS. Germline trimming cut 4 bases from V and 5 bases from J; bases unmatched to any gene: 2. There are 14 residues in the CDR3. CDR3 in amino acids: CASSGGTGNEKLFF. The CDR3 coding sequence is TGTGCCAGCAGTGGCGGGACAGGGAATGAAAAACTGTTTTTT.

The CDR3 spells CASSLLAPSGEQYF. CDR3 DNA sequence: TGTGCCAGCAGTTTACTTGCCCCATCAGGGGAGCAGTACTTC. The rearrangement uses TRBV28 and TRBJ2-7, with D maybe TRBD1 (5 bases). CDR1 is MDHEN and CDR2 is SYDVKM in the germline V gene. The CDR3 consists of 14 residues. Between the trimmed V and J ends, which lost 2 bases and 7 bases, there was a span of 15 bases.

The count of this clone is one. This chain links TRBV4-2 with TRBJ1-3, with D possibly TRBD1 on 5 matching bases. Germline V lookup: CDR1 LGHNA, CDR2 YNFKEQ. The CDR3 runs 18 residues. V was clipped by 4 bases and J by 4 bases, with 23 bases between them. CDR3 sequence (DNA): TGTGCCAGCAGCCTTCACCAGGGTTACGACCCCGGCGGAAACACCATATATTTT. This sequence encodes CASSLHQGYDPGGNTIYF.

V gene TRBV30 combines with J gene TRBJ1-4, with a weak D call TRBD1 (5 bases). Germline V gene data show CDR1 as GTSNPN and CDR2 as SVGIG (reference sequence). V was trimmed by 2 bases and J by 16 bases, leaving 14 bases between them. The CDR3 runs 11 residues. This CDR3 reads CAWSTGTREFF. CDR3 nucleotides: TGTGCCTGGAGTACCGGGACCCGGGAGTTTTTT.

The V call is TRBV19, the J call TRBJ1-3; D not resolved. Trimming left V 3 bases short and J 0 bases short, with 9 bases between. Germline lookup yields CDR1 LNHDA and CDR2 SQIVND (reference sequence). The CDR3 length is 15 residues. CDR3 protein: CASSILINSGNTIYF. CDR3 bases: TGTGCCAGTAGTATTCTTATAAACTCTGGAAACACCATATATTTT.

Details on this clone: Within the sample, other DNA sequences also encode this same CDR3. The rearrangement joins TRBV5-1 to TRBJ2-1; D unresolved. The CDR3 has 14 residues. Per the germline V gene, CDR1 is SGHRS and CDR2 is YFSETQ. The ends were cut back, 4 bases at V and 0 bases at J, with 8 bases in the middle. CDR3 sequence (DNA): TGCGCCAGCAGCCTCCCTGGCTCCTACAATGAGCAGTTCTTC. Its protein is CASSLPGSYNEQFF. Full variable domain (rest looked up from reference TRBV5-1 and TRBJ2-1): KAGVTQTPRYLIKTRGQQVTLSCSPISGHRSVSWYQQTPGQGLQFLFEYFSETQRNKGNFPGRFSGRQFSNSRSEMNVSTLELGDSALYLCASSLPGSYNEQFFGPGTRLTVL.

The chain has TRBV5-4 and TRBJ2-2; tentative D call: TRBD2 (5 bases). The CDR3 is 16 amino acids. V lost 6 bases, J lost 0 bases, and 15 bases lay in between. Germline V gene sequence: CDR1 SGHNT, CDR2 YYREEE (reference sequence). The DNA for the CDR3 is TGTGCCAGCACCCGAGGAGGCGGAGCGAACACCGGGGAGCTGTTTTTT. Protein: CASTRGGGANTGELFF.

V usage is TRBV9 and J usage is TRBJ1-5; D may be TRBD1 (5 bases). The CDR3 runs 15 residues. Germline values: CDR1 SGDLS, CDR2 YYNGEE. The V and J ends lost 4 bases and 0 bases respectively, with 11 bases between them. CDR3 sequence: CASSSGYSSNQPQHF. CDR3 nucleotides: TGTGCCAGCAGCTCAGGGTACAGTAGCAATCAGCCCCAGCATTTT.

The genes are TRBV5-1 and TRBJ2-4, with 8 positions matching TRBD1. CDR1 is SGHRS and CDR2 is YFSETQ in the germline V gene. J gave up 5 bases and V 1 base, and 2 bases lay outside the gene matches. CDR3 length: 14 residues. Here the CDR3 DNA reads TGCGCCAGCAGCTTGATGACAGGGGAAAACATTCAGTACTTC. This encodes CASSLMTGENIQYF.

A single count supports this clone. The V and J genes are TRBV2 and TRBJ2-7, with 10 bases matching TRBD2. Germline CDR1 reads SNHLY; CDR2 reads FYNNEI. The V and J ends lost 9 bases and 3 bases, in that order; junction bases with no gene match: 5. This CDR3 has 13 amino acids. The CDR3 region has the DNA TGTGCCAGTCGACTAGCGGGTTTCTACGAGCAGTACTTC. Translation gives CASRLAGFYEQYF.

The chain has TRBV9 and TRBJ2-1, with 11 bases lining up with TRBD2. CDR1 and CDR2 from the germline V gene are SGDLS and YYNGEE. This CDR3 has 16 amino acids. V gave up 0 bases and J gave up 11 bases; unmatched junction bases: 10. CDR3 DNA sequence: TGTGCCAGCAGCGTAGCTACTAGCGGGAGTGGAGCACAGCAGTTCTTC. Translation gives CASSVATSGSGAQQFF.

The rearrangement uses TRBV27 and TRBJ2-7; weak D call: TRBD2 (6 bases). V lost 3 bases to trimming and J lost 5 bases, with 20 bases between them. Germline V gene lookup returns CDR1 MNHEY and CDR2 SMNVEV (reference sequence). This CDR3 has 16 amino acids. CDR3 residues: CASSLEGPPLSHEQYF. In DNA, the CDR3 is TGTGCCAGCAGTTTGGAGGGACCACCTTTAAGCCACGAGCAGTACTTC.

The chain is built from TRBV28 and TRBJ2-4; tentative D call: TRBD1 (6 bases). The CDR3 is 15 residues long. V was shortened by 5 bases and J by 4 bases, with 15 bases between the two germline ends. The germline gives CDR1 MDHEN, CDR2 SYDVKM. The CDR3 is CASSPPGTPKNIQYF. The CDR3 DNA reads TGTGCCAGCAGTCCCCCCGGGACACCAAAAAACATTCAGTACTTC. Based on the CDR3 plus reference TRBV28 and TRBJ2-4, the full variable domain is DVKVTQSSRYLVKRTGEKVFLECVQDMDHENMFWYRQDPGLGLRLIYFSYDVKMKEKGDIPEGYSVSREKKERFSLILESASTNQTSMYLCASSPPGTPKNIQYFGAGTRLSVL.

The rearrangement links TRBV28 to TRBJ2-1, with D perhaps matching TRBD2 (6 bases). CDR1 MDHEN and CDR2 SYDVKM come from the germline V gene. The V end was cut by 4 bases, the J end by 4 bases, with 14 bases between. This CDR3 is 15 amino acids long. The CDR3 nucleotides are TGTGCCAGCAGTTCCCCGACGGGGGTGTACAATGAGCAGTTCTTC. Its protein is CASSSPTGVYNEQFF. Variable domain in full (rest from reference TRBV28 and TRBJ2-1): DVKVTQSSRYLVKRTGEKVFLECVQDMDHENMFWYRQDPGLGLRLIYFSYDVKMKEKGDIPEGYSVSREKKERFSLILESASTNQTSMYLCASSSPTGVYNEQFFGPGTRLTVL.

The V call is TRBV18, the J call TRBJ1-3; D unresolved. Germline V gene lookup returns CDR1 KGHSH and CDR2 LQKENI. The ends were cut back, 2 bases at V and 2 bases at J, with 10 bases in the middle. This CDR3 comprises 15 residues. The DNA of the CDR3 is TGTGCCAGCTCACCAGGAGGAGTTCCTGGAAACACCATATATTTT. This sequence encodes CASSPGGVPGNTIYF.

The CDR3 is CASSESIWSAASGRSLGEQYF. The DNA of the CDR3 is TGCGCCAGCAGTGAGTCGATTTGGAGTGCGGCTAGCGGGAGATCCTTGGGCGAGCAGTACTTC. The rearrangement joins TRBV10-1 to TRBJ2-7; TRBD2 agrees at 10 bases. CDR3 size: 21 residues. Looked up from germline, CDR1 is WNHNN and CDR2 is SYGVQD (reference sequence). Germline trimming cut 0 bases from V and 6 bases from J; bases unmatched to any gene: 23.

This clone came up once. This sequence joins TRBV5-6 and TRBJ2-7; 7 bases agree with TRBD1. This CDR3 comprises 14 residues. Looked up from germline, CDR1 is SGHDT and CDR2 is YYEEEE. J lost 1 base, V lost 3 bases, and 4 bases had no gene match. The CDR3 here is CASSWTGTSYEQYF. CDR3 DNA: TGTGCCAGCAGCTGGACAGGTACGTCCTACGAGCAGTACTTC.

A note on this clone: Other DNA sequences in this specimen translate into the identical CDR3. The J gene is TRBJ2-5, the V gene TRBV5-1, with D tentatively TRBD1 or TRBD2 (6 bases each). In germline, CDR1 is SGHRS, CDR2 YFSETQ. The CDR3 is made up of 15 amino acids. The V and J ends lost 4 bases and 5 bases respectively, with 18 bases between them. CDR3 nucleotide sequence: TGCGCCAGCAGCCGCCGCGAAGGGGGGAGGGAGACCCAGTACTTC. This gives the protein CASSRREGGRETQYF.